Below are 23 T cell receptor beta chains sequenced from a single sample in a study of cytomegalovirus exposure and HLA in healthy donors. This table comes from immunoSEQ multiplex PCR, and its TCRdb copy is limited to in-frame clones, with some not included. The profile shows about 330,000 clones, roughly 85% of them singletons. Sequences were obtained from PBMCs. These receptors were collected from a woman between 18 and 29 years old in good health and CMV-seronegative.

The V call is TRBV6-6, the J call TRBJ2-3, with TRBD1 matching over 10 bases. V was clipped by 6 bases and J by 3 bases; unmatched bases: 9. Germline V CDR1 and CDR2: MNHNY, SVGAGI (reference sequence). The CDR3 covers 16 residues. CDR3 bases: TGTGCCAGCAGGCCCTCCTCGGGACAGGGGACAGATACGCAGTATTTT. Its protein product is CASRPSSGQGTDTQYF.

J is TRBJ1-1 and V is TRBV10-3; D not certain. The germline V gene encodes CDR1 ENHRY and CDR2 SYGVKD. The CDR3 length is 15 residues. V lost 2 bases, J lost 1 base, and 11 bases lay in between. CDR3 sequence: CAISEGERGNTEAFF. CDR3 sequence (DNA): TGTGCCATCAGTGAGGGCGAGCGGGGGAACACTGAAGCTTTCTTT.

The chain carries TRBV29-1 and TRBJ2-3; TRBD2 matches 11 bases. The V gene end was trimmed by 7 bases and the J gene end by 6 bases; junction bases not matched to a gene: 12. The CDR3 loop spans 15 amino acids. Germline CDR1 and CDR2: SQVTM and ANQGSEA. The CDR3 region has the DNA TGCAGCGCCCGACTAATAGCGGGAGGGCCTGATACGCAGTATTTT. It encodes CSARLIAGGPDTQYF.

This chain links TRBV6-5 with TRBJ2-5, with a weak D call TRBD2 (6 bases). The CDR3 extends over 13 amino acids. Germline V gives CDR1 MNHEY, CDR2 SVGAGI. V was trimmed by 6 bases and J by 2 bases, leaving 10 bases between them. CDR3 DNA: TGTGCCAGCAGCAATAGCGGACAAGAGACCCAGTACTTC. Amino acids: CASSNSGQETQYF.

The chain carries TRBV7-9 and TRBJ2-1, with 7 bases fitting TRBD2. Per the germline V gene, CDR1 is SEHNR and CDR2 is FQNEAQ (reference sequence). The V gene end was trimmed by 2 bases and the J gene end by 8 bases; junction bases not matched to a gene: 9. The CDR3 loop spans 15 amino acids. The CDR3 sequence is CASSLSLAEWDEQFF. For the CDR3, the DNA is TGTGCCAGCAGCTTAAGCCTAGCGGAATGGGATGAGCAGTTCTTC.

This sequence joins TRBV10-3 and TRBJ1-1; TRBD1 might be the D (5 bases). The V end lost 0 bases, the J end lost 6 bases, and 11 bases lay between the germline ends. There are 14 residues in the CDR3. Germline CDR1 and CDR2: ENHRY and SYGVKD. The CDR3 DNA follows: TGTGCCATCAGTGAGTCGGGGGGGATCGCTGAAGCTTTCTTT. Translated, it gives CAISESGGIAEAFF.

This rearrangement joins TRBV2 to TRBJ2-1, with 9 bases fitting TRBD1. This CDR3 is 15 amino acids long. Germline values: CDR1 SNHLY, CDR2 FYNNEI. Unmatched junction bases numbered 2, after V lost 3 bases and J lost 2 bases. The CDR3 spells CASSDRTGAYNEQFF. The CDR3 bases are TGTGCCAGCAGTGACCGGACAGGGGCCTACAATGAGCAGTTCTTC.

V and J are TRBV29-1 and TRBJ1-4; 7 bases align to TRBD1. The CDR3 extends over 15 amino acids. Germline CDR1 SQVTM, CDR2 ANQGSEA. V lost 6 bases, J lost 5 bases, and 12 bases stayed unmatched. In nucleotides, the CDR3 is TGCAGCGTAGGAACACCGGGACAGACGAATGAAAAACTGTTTTTT. Amino acid sequence: CSVGTPGQTNEKLFF.

The chain carries TRBV28 and TRBJ2-7; D is perhaps TRBD1 (5 bases). The CDR3 consists of 14 residues. CDR1 MDHEN and CDR2 SYDVKM come from the germline V gene. The ends were cut back, 3 bases at V and 2 bases at J, with 11 bases in the middle. For the CDR3, the DNA is TGTGCCAGCAGTTTGATAGGGGCAACCTACGAGCAGTACTTC. Encoded protein: CASSLIGATYEQYF.

This chain uses TRBV4-1 with TRBJ1-5, with TRBD1 matching 8 bases. This CDR3 region has 13 residues. The V and J ends lost 3 bases and 9 bases, in that order; junction bases with no gene match: 4. CDR1 MGHRA and CDR2 YSYEKL come from the germline V gene. The CDR3 is CASSQDRVWPQHF. The CDR3 DNA reads as TGCGCCAGCAGCCAGGACAGGGTTTGGCCCCAGCATTTT.

This clone was seen just once. The chain joins TRBV5-4 to TRBJ2-1, with D maybe TRBD2 (5 bases). Germline values: CDR1 SGHNT, CDR2 YYREEE (reference sequence). This CDR3 has 14 residues. The V end lost 4 bases, the J end lost 10 bases, and 18 bases lay between the germline ends. This CDR3 is CASSPGSPEREQFF. The CDR3 nucleotides are TGTGCCAGCAGCCCGGGATCACCCGAAAGGGAGCAGTTCTTC.

This chain uses TRBV10-3 with TRBJ1-5; D is uncertain. CDR1 and CDR2 (germline): ENHRY, SYGVKD. V lost 2 bases, J lost 4 bases, and 15 bases lay in between. The length of the CDR3 is 16 residues. CDR3 nucleotide sequence: TGTGCCATCAGTGAGATCGGCGGTTCTTCTAATCAGCCCCAGCATTTT. This gives the protein CAISEIGGSSNQPQHF.

The V and J genes are TRBV5-1 and TRBJ2-1; 8 bases align to TRBD2. The germline V gene has CDR1 SGHRS and CDR2 YFSETQ. The CDR3 runs 15 residues. Trimming removed 4 bases from V and 5 bases from J; junction bases left unmatched: 8. The CDR3 DNA is TGCGCCAGCAGCCTCCAGACTAGCGCCGACAATGAGCAGTTCTTC. Translation: CASSLQTSADNEQFF.

V gene TRBV27 combines with J gene TRBJ1-4; D possibly corresponds to TRBD1 (5 bases). CDR1 MNHEY and CDR2 SMNVEV come from the germline V gene (reference sequence). The CDR3 runs to 16 residues. The V and J ends lost 6 bases and 4 bases respectively, with 18 bases between them. CDR3 in DNA: TGTGCCAGCAGCCTACAAAGGGGCTTGGGTAATGAAAAACTGTTTTTT. This sequence encodes CASSLQRGLGNEKLFF.

This clone was detected only once. The chain couples TRBV18 to TRBJ1-5, with D unclear. The V end was cut by 6 bases, the J end by 0 bases, with 12 bases between. The CDR3 totals 15 residues. Germline CDR1 reads KGHSH; CDR2 reads LQKENI. CDR3 amino acids: CASSTAVNSNQPQHF. For the CDR3, the DNA is TGTGCCAGCTCCACAGCTGTGAATAGCAATCAGCCCCAGCATTTT.

The chain is built from TRBV9 and TRBJ2-3; 9 bases fit TRBD2. Germline CDR1 and CDR2: SGDLS and YYNGEE. The CDR3 extends over 16 amino acids. V shed 6 bases, J shed 2 bases, and the junction held 10 bases outside the gene matches. The CDR3, as DNA: TGTGCCAGCACCAAAGGGGCTAGCGGGGCCACAGATACGCAGTATTTT. Translating it yields CASTKGASGATDTQYF.

The chain has TRBV5-1 and TRBJ2-1; D gene ambiguous. V was trimmed by 0 bases and J by 2 bases, leaving 9 bases between them. The CDR3 sequence is 15 residues long. CDR1 is SGHRS, CDR2 YFSETQ, per germline. The CDR3 DNA reads TGCGCCAGCAGCTTGGTCGGAGAGACCTACAATGAGCAGTTCTTC. As protein: CASSLVGETYNEQFF.

In this sample, this clone turned up a few times. The genes are TRBV21-1 and TRBJ1-5; the DNA was not used to check the table's D call, TRBD1. TRBV21-1 is described as a pseudogene. The CDR3 has 14 amino acids. CDR3 nucleotide sequence: TGTGCCAGCAGCTGGACAGGCCCCAATCAGCCCCAGCATTTT. Translated: CASSWTGPNQPQHF.

This chain joins TRBV6-5 and TRBJ2-1, with unresolved D. CDR3 length equals 15 residues. V gave up 2 bases and J gave up 4 bases, with 12 bases separating them. Germline CDR1 reads MNHEY; CDR2 reads SVGAGI. The DNA of the CDR3 is TGTGCCAGCAGTTACGGCTCTAGAGGTTACAATGAGCAGTTCTTC. Protein product: CASSYGSRGYNEQFF.

The chain uses TRBV29-1 and TRBJ1-2; no firm D call. Germline V gene data show CDR1 as SQVTM and CDR2 as ANQGSEA. Deletions cut 3 bases from V and 4 bases from J, with 18 bases between. The CDR3 runs to 15 residues. The CDR3 nucleotides read TGCAGCGTTGACAAAGGAGGGAAAGGGTCCTATGGCTACACCTTC. Its translation: CSVDKGGKGSYGYTF.

The chain employs TRBV27 and TRBJ2-7, with D maybe TRBD1 (6 bases). Per the germline V gene, CDR1 is MNHEY and CDR2 is SMNVEV (reference sequence). Deletions cut 6 bases from V and 2 bases from J, with 11 bases between. This CDR3 is built from 13 residues. The CDR3 region has the DNA TGTGCCAGCAGCCACGGACAGACCTACGAGCAGTACTTC. This gives the protein CASSHGQTYEQYF.

The chain links TRBV29-1 to TRBJ2-7; D might be TRBD2 (5 bases). V was shortened by 4 bases and J by 4 bases, with 11 bases between the two germline ends. Germline CDR1 reads SQVTM; CDR2 reads ANQGSEA. CDR3 length: 12 amino acids. In DNA form, the CDR3 reads TGCAGCGTTGCGTCCGGGGAATACGAGCAGTACTTC. Encoded protein: CSVASGEYEQYF.

V gene TRBV5-4 combines with J gene TRBJ2-2; D is possibly TRBD2 (6 bases). Germline V lookup: CDR1 SGHNT, CDR2 YYREEE (reference sequence). The V end was cut by 4 bases, the J end by 2 bases, with 12 bases between. The CDR3 is made up of 15 amino acids. CDR3 residues: CASSVDYFNTGELFF. The CDR3 nucleotides are TGTGCCAGCAGCGTGGACTACTTTAACACCGGGGAGCTGTTTTTT.